The source of this TCR beta chain is a study of response to subunit inactivated influenza vaccine. Study findings and constraints: The authors suggested that every seasonal influenza vaccination recruits few new T cells.

Worth noting for this clonotype: What it binds is not known.

The V end lost 4 bases, the J end lost 9 bases, and 13 bases lay between the germline ends. The CDR3 is made up of 14 amino acids. Germline CDR1 and CDR2: MNHEY and SVGAGI. MiXCR, run by TCRdb on the RT-PCR reads, gives a single entry per CDR3 protein. Among approximately 250,000 distinct CDR3 sequences listed, approximately 12% were seen once. The V call is TRBV6-5, the J call TRBJ1-6; D is unresolved. The specimen comprised non-naive T cells sorted from PBMCs, sampled 14 to 15 days before vaccination. The sequence was obtained from a man between 50 and 59 years old who received an inactivated influenza vaccine. The CDR3 spells CASSSDGYLSPLHF. The CDR3 region has the DNA TGTGCCAGCAGTTCGGACGGTTATCTTTCACCCCTCCACTTT.